These 23 T cell receptor beta chains share one sample of origin, sequenced in a study of patients and donors after allogeneic stem cell transplantation. TCRdb re-analysed the RT-PCR reads in MiXCR, keeping a single row per CDR3 protein. The sample comprises about 110,000 distinct CDR3 sequences, 35% to 45% of which are singletons, and roughly 30% rests with the top ten. The sequencing input was blood, either unsorted or a sorted T cell fraction (not recorded which). These receptors were collected from a human donor who was either an allogeneic HSCT recipient or a stem cell or donor lymphocyte infusion donor (not recorded which). It is not recorded whose cells these are; they may come from a transplant donor.

This clonotype was found many times. The J gene is TRBJ1-1, the V gene TRBV5-6, with TRBD1 identical over 8 bases. The junction had 1 base not matched to a gene; V was cut back by 2 bases and J by 1 base. CDR1 is SGHDT, CDR2 YYEEEE, per germline. This CDR3 has 14 amino acids. CDR3 bases: TGTGCCAGCAGCTTCGGGACAGGGAACACTGAAGCTTTCTTT. Protein product: CASSFGTGNTEAFF.

The chain is built from TRBV18 and TRBJ1-1, with 9 bases aligning to TRBD1. The CDR3 consists of 15 residues. Germline values: CDR1 KGHSH, CDR2 LQKENI. V gave up 1 base and J gave up 7 bases; unmatched junction bases: 7. The CDR3, as DNA: TGTGCCAGCTCACCACAAAAAGACAGGGGGTTTGAAGCTTTCTTT. Encoded protein: CASSPQKDRGFEAFF.

This clonotype has only a few counts. The genes are TRBV7-8 and TRBJ1-5; the match to TRBD1 covers 9 bases. V lost 1 base to trimming and J lost 2 bases; unmatched junction nucleotides: 3. Germline V gene data show CDR1 as SGHVS and CDR2 as FQNEAQ. The CDR3 sequence is 16 residues long. The CDR3 region has the DNA TGTGCCAGCAGCTTAGACAGACAGGGGGGCAATCAGCCCCAGCATTTT. The encoded protein is CASSLDRQGGNQPQHF.

The V call is TRBV11-2, the J call TRBJ2-2; D gene ambiguous. The germline CDR1 and CDR2 sequences are SGHAT and FQNNGV. Trimming took off 0 bases at V and 5 bases at J, with 7 bases between the two ends. The CDR3 contains 14 residues. CDR3 DNA: TGTGCCAGCAGCTTAGATCCGATTACCGGGGAGCTGTTTTTT. Amino acid sequence: CASSLDPITGELFF. The complete variable domain, with remaining parts taken from reference TRBV11-2 and TRBJ2-2, reads EAGVAQSPRYKIIEKRQSVAFWCNPISGHATLYWYQQILGQGPKLLIQFQNNGVVDDSQLPKDRFSAERLKGVDSTLKIQPAKLEDSAVYLCASSLDPITGELFFGEGSRLTVL.

The rearrangement uses TRBV20-1 and TRBJ2-1; D unresolved. This CDR3 is built from 13 residues. V gave up 6 bases and J gave up 0 bases, with 9 bases separating them. Germline V CDR1 and CDR2: DFQATT, SNEGSKA (reference sequence). The CDR3 loop reads CSAGMSSYNEQFF. As DNA, the CDR3 is TGCAGTGCCGGAATGAGCTCCTACAATGAGCAGTTCTTC.

This clonotype was counted between two and nine times. The rearrangement joins TRBV12-3 or TRBV12-4 to TRBJ2-7; TRBD2 aligns across 8 bases. CDR3 length equals 14 residues. V lost 3 bases to trimming and J lost 3 bases; unmatched junction nucleotides: 4. The CDR3 DNA reads as TGTGCCAGCAGTTTCCCCGCGGGGGGCTACGAGCAGTACTTC. The encoded protein is CASSFPAGGYEQYF.

A few counts support this clonotype. This chain uses TRBV6-5 with TRBJ1-5; weak D call: TRBD1 (5 bases). V was cut by 4 bases and J by 0 bases, with 16 bases left in between. Germline V gene data show CDR1 as MNHEY and CDR2 as SVGAGI. This CDR3 region has 17 residues. CDR3 sequence (DNA): TGTGCCAGCAGTTCACTAGGACACCTATATAGCAATCAGCCCCAGCATTTT. Its translation is CASSSLGHLYSNQPQHF.

The rearrangement uses TRBV5-5 and TRBJ1-4, with D maybe TRBD1 (6 bases). Per the germline V gene, CDR1 is SGHKS and CDR2 is YYEKEE (reference sequence). V was trimmed by 0 bases and J by 10 bases, leaving 10 bases between them. The CDR3 extends over 13 amino acids. CDR3 nucleotides: TGTGCCAGCAGCTTGGACAGGGACGGAAAACTGTTTTTT. Its translation: CASSLDRDGKLFF.

This clonotype was recorded a few times. The rearrangement uses TRBV7-9 and TRBJ2-3; the D is unclear. Trimming took 1 base from V and 9 from J, leaving 17 bases between them. In germline, CDR1 is SEHNR, CDR2 FQNEAQ (reference sequence). CDR3 size: 15 residues. CDR3 loop: CASSLEAIAQATQYF. As DNA, the CDR3 is TGTGCCAGCAGCTTAGAAGCAATAGCCCAGGCGACGCAGTATTTT.

The chain uses TRBV29-1 and TRBJ1-4; a possible D gene is TRBD1 (5 bases). The CDR3 sequence is 13 residues long. The V gene lost 7 bases and the J gene lost 3 bases, with 12 bases spanning the gap. From germline, CDR1 is SQVTM and CDR2 ANQGSEA. CDR3 in amino acids: CSARDGANEKLFF. CDR3 coding DNA: TGCAGCGCCAGGGACGGAGCTAATGAAAAACTGTTTTTT.

The chain employs TRBV7-8 and TRBJ2-3; 7 bases agree with TRBD1. V lost 1 base, J lost 2 bases, and 3 bases stayed unmatched. Germline lookup yields CDR1 SGHVS and CDR2 FQNEAQ. CDR3 length: 15 amino acids. The CDR3 reads CASSLGQGATDTQYF. The CDR3, as DNA: TGTGCCAGCAGCTTAGGACAGGGAGCCACAGATACGCAGTATTTT.

The chain carries TRBV20-1 and TRBJ1-4, with D possibly TRBD1 on 6 matching bases. The germline gives CDR1 DFQATT, CDR2 SNEGSKA (reference sequence). Trimming cost V 3 bases and J 7 bases, with 15 bases left between them. This CDR3 spans 14 amino acids. This CDR3 reads CSARALGGREKLFF. For the CDR3, the DNA is TGCAGTGCTAGGGCCCTCGGGGGGCGTGAAAAACTGTTTTTT.

V is TRBV10-1 and J is TRBJ2-7; D is uncertain. Germline CDR1 WNHNN, CDR2 SYGVQD (reference sequence). V was clipped by 2 bases and J by 2 bases, with 7 bases between them. The CDR3 has 13 residues. CDR3 in amino acids: CASSEKGAYEQYF. The CDR3 DNA reads as TGCGCCAGCAGTGAGAAGGGCGCCTACGAGCAGTACTTC.

The CDR3 loop is CASSFRDWQETQYF. CDR3 bases: TGTGCCAGCAGCTTCCGGGACTGGCAAGAGACCCAGTACTTC. The V gene is TRBV11-2, the J gene TRBJ2-5, with D perhaps TRBD2 (6 bases). Germline lookup yields CDR1 SGHAT and CDR2 FQNNGV. The CDR3 length is 14 residues. V was shortened by 3 bases and J by 2 bases, with 10 bases between the two germline ends.

J is TRBJ1-2 and V is TRBV5-1; D ambiguous. Germline V gene lookup returns CDR1 SGHRS and CDR2 YFSETQ. The CDR3 is 11 amino acids. The germline V and J ends were trimmed by 6 bases and 5 bases, with 8 bases remaining between them. The CDR3 DNA is TGCGCCAGCAAAAACAGATATGGCTACACCTTC. Encoded protein: CASKNRYGYTF.

This clonotype has only a few counts. The rearrangement uses TRBV7-2 and TRBJ1-4; 7 bases agree with TRBD1. The J segment lost 11 bases and the V segment lost 5 bases, leaving 8 bases of the junction unmatched. The CDR3 is 13 amino acids. The germline CDR1 and CDR2 sequences are SGHTA and FQGNSA. The CDR3 sequence: CASSLTGSGKLFF. CDR3 nucleotides: TGTGCCAGCAGCCTGACAGGGTCGGGTAAACTGTTTTTT.

The rearrangement uses TRBV2 and TRBJ2-2; D remains unclear. Trimming removed 4 bases at V and 5 bases at J, with 11 bases between. The CDR3 is made up of 14 amino acids. Germline CDR1 is SNHLY and CDR2 is FYNNEI. CDR3 nucleotide sequence: TGTGCCAGCAGTGCGAAGGGTTCAACCGGGGAGCTGTTTTTT. It translates to CASSAKGSTGELFF.

This clonotype was recorded only once. The chain couples TRBV15 to TRBJ2-5, with D perhaps TRBD2 (6 bases). The V and J ends lost 5 bases and 6 bases respectively, with 16 bases between them. The CDR3 length is 14 residues. The V gene's germline CDR1 is LNHNV and CDR2 YYDKDF (reference sequence). Written as DNA, the CDR3 is TGTGCCACCAGCGGCTCAGAGGGGAGGCAGACCCAGTACTTC. Translated, it gives CATSGSEGRQTQYF.

The chain is built from TRBV7-9 and TRBJ2-7; D is unresolved. V gave up 7 bases and J gave up 7 bases, with 17 bases separating them. CDR1 SEHNR and CDR2 FQNEAQ come from the germline V gene (reference sequence). There are 13 residues in the CDR3. The CDR3 coding sequence is TGTGCCAGCATCCAACAAGGAGACGGGGAGCAGTACTTC. Protein product: CASIQQGDGEQYF.

The chain employs TRBV6-5 and TRBJ2-1; 12 nucleotides align to TRBD2. CDR1 MNHEY and CDR2 SVGAGI come from the germline V gene. This CDR3 spans 15 amino acids. V shed 5 bases and J 6 bases; nucleotides not matched to a gene: 5. CDR3 protein: CASSRGLAGSNEQFF. The CDR3 nucleotides are TGTGCCAGCAGTCGCGGACTAGCGGGGTCCAATGAGCAGTTCTTC.

The chain uses TRBV27 and TRBJ1-6; D unresolved. The CDR3 has 15 amino acids. Trimming took off 5 bases at V and 10 bases at J, with 18 bases between the two ends. The germline V gene has CDR1 MNHEY and CDR2 SMNVEV (reference sequence). In DNA form, the CDR3 reads TGTGCCAGCAGTACTACCCGACCGGGTGGGTCACCCCTCCACTTT. Translation: CASSTTRPGGSPLHF.

This clonotype was counted a few times. The J gene is TRBJ2-2, the V gene TRBV5-6; no clear D. The length of the CDR3 is 13 residues. V gave up 4 bases and J gave up 7 bases, with 11 bases separating them. Germline-derived CDR1 and CDR2 are SGHDT and YYEEEE. CDR3 sequence reads: CASSPSSVGELFF. CDR3 in DNA: TGTGCCAGCAGCCCCTCCTCGGTCGGGGAGCTGTTTTTT.

The sample holds a few counts of this clonotype. The chain employs TRBV5-1 and TRBJ1-5, with D unclear. Germline CDR1 and CDR2: SGHRS and YFSETQ. V was pared by 0 bases and J by 0 bases, with 28 bases between. The CDR3 consists of 22 residues. CDR3 sequence: CASSLAKWAEGGKWDSNQPQHF. CDR3 coding DNA: TGCGCCAGCAGCTTGGCCAAATGGGCAGAGGGCGGGAAGTGGGATAGCAATCAGCCCCAGCATTTT.